The entry that follows covers one TCR beta chain sequence. No antigen is known for it. Single viable CD3+CD4+CD8-CD45RO+ cells were sorted as the memory CD4+ T cells. This CDR3 is built from 14 residues. Germline V gives CDR1 SGHTA, CDR2 FQGNSA. Unmatched junction bases numbered 7, after V lost 5 bases and J lost 7 bases. Produced via immunoSEQ multiplex PCR; TCRdb's table is partial and in-frame only. This table has some 95,000 clones, over 70% appearing once. The entry originates in a study of memory CD4+ T cells and cytomegalovirus serostatus. General study points: Suggested: most of the CMV-linked TCR signature lies in CD4+ memory cells.

This receptor was obtained from an adult in good health and CMV-seropositive. Specimen: memory CD4+ T cells from blood. The chain has TRBV7-2 and TRBJ1-3; 8 bases match TRBD1. The CDR3 is CASSTPGQVNTIYF. Here the CDR3 DNA reads TGTGCCAGCAGCACACCGGGACAGGTCAACACCATATATTTT.